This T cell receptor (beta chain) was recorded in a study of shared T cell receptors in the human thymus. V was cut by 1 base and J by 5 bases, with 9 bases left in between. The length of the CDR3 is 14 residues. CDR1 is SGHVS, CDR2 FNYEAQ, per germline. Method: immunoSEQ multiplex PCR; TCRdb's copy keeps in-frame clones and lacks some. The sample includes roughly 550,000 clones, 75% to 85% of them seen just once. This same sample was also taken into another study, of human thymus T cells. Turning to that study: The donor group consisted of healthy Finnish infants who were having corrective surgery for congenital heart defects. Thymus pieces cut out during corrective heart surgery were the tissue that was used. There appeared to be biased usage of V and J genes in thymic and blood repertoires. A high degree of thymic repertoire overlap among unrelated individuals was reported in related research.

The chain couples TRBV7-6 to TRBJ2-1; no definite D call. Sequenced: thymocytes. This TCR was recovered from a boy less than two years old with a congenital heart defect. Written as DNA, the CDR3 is TGTGCCAGCAGCTTAGGCCGCGGAGACAATGAGCAGTTCTTC. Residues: CASSLGRGDNEQFF.